What follows are 13 T cell receptor beta chains derived from one specimen sequenced in a study of PD-L1 blockade in urothelial cancer. Assay used: immunoSEQ multiplex PCR; TCRdb lists only in-frame clones, some missing. This sample has more than 70,000 clones; 70% to 90% occur once, and the top ten carry roughly 3.2%. The starting material was PBMCs, obtained around atezolizumab (anti-PD-L1) treatment. The source is a man in his fifties or sixties with urothelial cancer.

This sequence joins TRBV18 and TRBJ1-2; 7 nucleotides line up with TRBD1. After removal of 3 bases from V and 5 bases from J, the junction contained 9 bases not matched to a gene. The CDR3 runs 15 residues. Germline V gene data show CDR1 as KGHSH and CDR2 as LQKENI. CDR3 sequence (DNA): TGTGCCAGCTCACCTCAAGGGGGCGCCCTATATGGCTACACCTTC. Its protein product is CASSPQGGALYGYTF.

The V call is TRBV19, the J call TRBJ2-2; a weak D match, TRBD2 (7 bases). V lost 7 bases and J lost 2, with 17 bases in between. From germline, CDR1 is LNHDA and CDR2 SQIVND (reference sequence). This CDR3 contains 16 residues. The CDR3 here is CASTPLGGLNTGELFF. The CDR3 nucleotides are TGTGCCAGTACCCCCTTGGGGGGGCTAAACACCGGGGAGCTGTTTTTT.

This rearrangement joins TRBV13 to TRBJ1-2; TRBD1 matches at 9 bases. There are 17 residues in the CDR3. The trim removed 3 bases at V and 3 bases at J, leaving 11 bases unmatched. The germline V gene encodes CDR1 PRHDT and CDR2 FYEKMQ (reference sequence). CDR3 loop: CASSLSLPGQGDYGYTF. The CDR3 nucleotides are TGTGCCAGCAGCTTGTCTCTTCCGGGACAGGGTGACTATGGCTACACCTTC.

This clone was observed once. The chain has TRBV19 and TRBJ2-7; TRBD2 might be the D (5 bases). Germline CDR1 LNHDA, CDR2 SQIVND (reference sequence). The CDR3 runs to 11 residues. Trimming shortened V by 5 bases and J by 3 bases, and 5 bases separated the two germline ends. In DNA form, the CDR3 reads TGTGCCAGTAGTGGGAGCTACGAGCAGTACTTC. Its translation is CASSGSYEQYF. Drawing the rest from reference TRBV19 and TRBJ2-7, the complete variable domain is DGGITQSPKYLFRKEGQNVTLSCEQNLNHDAMYWYRQDPGQGLRLIYYSQIVNDFQKGDIAEGYSVSREKKESFPLTVTSAQKNPTAFYLCASSGSYEQYFGPGTRLTVT.

The chain couples TRBV4-1 to TRBJ1-4, with unresolved D. CDR3 length: 15 amino acids. Trimming removed 0 bases from V and 4 bases from J, with 9 bases in between. CDR1 is MGHRA and CDR2 is YSYEKL in the germline V gene. This CDR3 is CASSQENRFNEKLFF. CDR3 sequence (DNA): TGCGCCAGCAGCCAAGAGAACAGATTTAATGAAAAACTGTTTTTT.

This rearrangement joins TRBV19 to TRBJ2-7; TRBD1 aligns across 11 bases. The trim removed 6 bases at V and 3 bases at J, leaving 4 bases unmatched. This CDR3 is built from 14 residues. Germline V gives CDR1 LNHDA, CDR2 SQIVND (reference sequence). CDR3 nucleotide sequence: TGTGCCAGTAGCGGACAGGGGGCCTTCTACGAGCAGTACTTC. It codes for CASSGQGAFYEQYF.

The gene calls are TRBV6-6 and TRBJ1-1; D is possibly TRBD1 (6 bases). The CDR3 has 16 amino acids. Germline V gene lookup returns CDR1 MNHNY and CDR2 SVGAGI (reference sequence). The V end was cut by 0 bases, the J end by 9 bases, with 20 bases between. DNA of the CDR3: TGTGCCAGCAGTTACTCGCGGGGATTGTTGGGGGGGCAAGCTTTCTTT. The encoded protein is CASSYSRGLLGGQAFF.

J is TRBJ1-2 and V is TRBV2, with TRBD1 matching 8 bases. With V trimmed by 8 bases and J by 8 bases, 10 bases remained unmatched. The CDR3 contains 13 residues. Germline V lookup: CDR1 SNHLY, CDR2 FYNNEI. The CDR3 loop is CASWGRGRRGYTF. As DNA, the CDR3 is TGTGCCAGCTGGGGCAGGGGGCGCCGAGGCTACACCTTC. Complete variable domain (other parts from reference TRBV2 and TRBJ1-2): EPEVTQTPSHQVTQMGQEVILRCVPISNHLYFYWYRQILGQKVEFLVSFYNNEISEKSEIFDDQFSVERPDGSNFTLKIRSTKLEDSAMYFCASWGRGRRGYTFGSGTRLTVV.

This chain joins TRBV28 and TRBJ1-1; 8 nucleotides agree with TRBD1. Per germline, CDR1 MDHEN and CDR2 SYDVKM. V gave up 5 bases and J gave up 1 base; unmatched junction bases: 6. The CDR3 is 15 residues long. The CDR3 DNA is TGTGCCAGCAGTGGGCAGGGGGCGGGGAACACTGAAGCTTTCTTT. Translated, it gives CASSGQGAGNTEAFF.

The genes are TRBV5-1 and TRBJ2-5; no clear D gene. This CDR3 has 13 amino acids. Germline-derived CDR1 and CDR2 are SGHRS and YFSETQ. V was cut by 1 base and J by 4 bases, with 8 bases left in between. The CDR3 nucleotides read TGCGCCAGCAGCTTGCGAGGTCCAGAGACCCAGTACTTC. Encoded protein: CASSLRGPETQYF.

This clone is a singleton in its sample. The rearrangement links TRBV30 to TRBJ2-2; 9 positions match TRBD1. Germline V gene data show CDR1 as GTSNPN and CDR2 as SVGIG (reference sequence). Unmatched junction bases numbered 13, after V lost 7 bases and J lost 7 bases. The CDR3 extends over 15 amino acids. The chain's CDR3 is CASITGGGFIGELFF. The DNA of the CDR3 is TGTGCCTCCATTACAGGGGGCGGGTTTATCGGGGAGCTGTTTTTT.

The genes are TRBV19 and TRBJ2-1; 7 bases map to TRBD2. J gave up 0 bases and V 6 bases, and 5 bases lay outside the gene matches. This CDR3 has 15 residues. Germline loops: CDR1 LNHDA, CDR2 SQIVND (reference sequence). In nucleotides, the CDR3 is TGTGCCAGTAGACCTGCTAGCGGCTCCTACAATGAGCAGTTCTTC. It encodes CASRPASGSYNEQFF.

V gene TRBV7-8 combines with J gene TRBJ2-1, with 16 bases matching TRBD2. The CDR3 is 18 amino acids. V dropped 5 bases and J dropped 8; count of bases not matched to a gene: 12. Germline-derived CDR1 and CDR2 are SGHVS and FQNEAQ. The CDR3 nucleotides are TGTGCCAGCAGCCCGGGGACTAGCGGGGGGGCCAGAAGGGATGAGCAGTTCTTC. Its translation: CASSPGTSGGARRDEQFF.